This T cell receptor beta chain was identified in a study of T cell responses to AZD1222 COVID-19 vaccine. Whole-study results and caveats: Across spike, vaccine-associated CD4 TCRs were found, dominant at 160-218 and 743-854. The donors showed a predominance of white British ancestry and of females, with possible underestimation of clonal diversity. Baseline antibody screening turned up just a handful of seropositive AZD1222 recipients. Sampling that yielded the repertoires occurred only after the peak T cell response.

A remark on this clone: Its antigen is currently unknown.

V was pared by 5 bases and J by 4 bases, with 19 bases between. The CDR3 length is 16 residues. CDR1 SGHTA and CDR2 FQGNSA come from the germline V gene. The protocol was immunoSEQ multiplex PCR, while the TCRdb copy is restricted to in-frame clones and leaves out a portion. The sample holds about 150,000 clones, roughly nine tenths seen once. This chain joins TRBV7-2 and TRBJ2-3; D remains unclear. The TCR sequence derives from an adult in good health. This sample comprised peripheral blood, obtained on day 0 of AZD1222 vaccination. Here the CDR3 reads CASSLRPSSKSDTQYF. The CDR3 DNA reads TGTGCCAGCAGCCTCCGACCCTCGTCGAAATCAGATACGCAGTATTTT.